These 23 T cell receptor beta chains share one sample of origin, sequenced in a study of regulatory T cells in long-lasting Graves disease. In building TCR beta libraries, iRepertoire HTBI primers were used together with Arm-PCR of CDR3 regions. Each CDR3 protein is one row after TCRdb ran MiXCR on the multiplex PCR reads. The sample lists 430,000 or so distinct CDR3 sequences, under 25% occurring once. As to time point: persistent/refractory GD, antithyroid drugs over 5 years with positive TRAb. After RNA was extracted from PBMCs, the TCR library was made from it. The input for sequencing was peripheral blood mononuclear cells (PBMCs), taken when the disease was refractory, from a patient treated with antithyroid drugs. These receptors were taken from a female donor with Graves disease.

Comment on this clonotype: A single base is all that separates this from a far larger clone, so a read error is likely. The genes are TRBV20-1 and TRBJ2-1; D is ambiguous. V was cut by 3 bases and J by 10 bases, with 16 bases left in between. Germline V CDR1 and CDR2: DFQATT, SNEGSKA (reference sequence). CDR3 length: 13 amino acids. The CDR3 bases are TGCAGTGCTAGCCGCGAGTTGGCCTACGAGCAGTTCTTC. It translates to CSASRELAYEQFF.

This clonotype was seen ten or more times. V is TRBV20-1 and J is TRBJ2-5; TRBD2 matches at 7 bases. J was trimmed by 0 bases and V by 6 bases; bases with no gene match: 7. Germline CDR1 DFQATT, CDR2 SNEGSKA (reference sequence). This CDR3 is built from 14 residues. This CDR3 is CSAETSTYQETQYF. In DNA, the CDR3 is TGCAGTGCCGAGACTAGCACGTACCAAGAGACCCAGTACTTC.

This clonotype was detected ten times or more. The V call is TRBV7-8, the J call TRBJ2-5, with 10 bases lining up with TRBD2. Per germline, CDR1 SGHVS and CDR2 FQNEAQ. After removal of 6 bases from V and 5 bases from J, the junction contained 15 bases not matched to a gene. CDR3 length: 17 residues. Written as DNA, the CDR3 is TGTGCCAGCAGTACTAGCAGGGGGACTAGCGATCGGGAGACCCAGTACTTC. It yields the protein CASSTSRGTSDRETQYF.

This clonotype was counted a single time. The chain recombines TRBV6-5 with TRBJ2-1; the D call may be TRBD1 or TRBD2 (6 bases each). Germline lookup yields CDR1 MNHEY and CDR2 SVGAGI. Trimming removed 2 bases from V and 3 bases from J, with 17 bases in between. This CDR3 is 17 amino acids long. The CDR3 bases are TGTGCCAGCAGTTACGGTCCCCGGGGGCAATTCTACAATGAGCAGTTCTTC. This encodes CASSYGPRGQFYNEQFF.

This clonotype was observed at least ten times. The CDR3 DNA reads as TGTGCCACCAATAGGGACAGGTACGAAAAACTGTTTTTT. It codes for CATNRDRYEKLFF. The chain recombines TRBV15 with TRBJ1-4; TRBD1 matches 8 bases. Germline CDR1 reads LNHNV; CDR2 reads YYDKDF (reference sequence). Trimming cost V 7 bases and J 8 bases; bases outside gene matches: 6. There are 13 residues in the CDR3.

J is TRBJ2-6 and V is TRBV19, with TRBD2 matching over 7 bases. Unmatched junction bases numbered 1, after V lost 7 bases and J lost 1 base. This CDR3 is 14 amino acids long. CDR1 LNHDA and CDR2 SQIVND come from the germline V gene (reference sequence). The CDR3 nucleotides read TGTGCCAGTACGGGAGGTTCTGGGGCCAACGTCCTGACTTTC. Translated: CASTGGSGANVLTF.

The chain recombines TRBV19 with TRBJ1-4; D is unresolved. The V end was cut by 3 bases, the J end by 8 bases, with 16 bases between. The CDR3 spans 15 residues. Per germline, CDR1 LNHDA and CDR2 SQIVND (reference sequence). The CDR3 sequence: CASSMSASGKEKLFF. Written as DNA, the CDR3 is TGTGCCAGTAGTATGTCGGCCTCCGGGAAGGAAAAACTGTTTTTT.

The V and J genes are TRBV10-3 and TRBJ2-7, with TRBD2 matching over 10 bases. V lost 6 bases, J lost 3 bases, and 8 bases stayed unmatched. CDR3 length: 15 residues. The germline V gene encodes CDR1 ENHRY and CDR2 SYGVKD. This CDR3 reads CAISGSGRKNYEQYF. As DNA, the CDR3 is TGTGCCATCAGCGGTAGCGGGAGGAAAAACTACGAGCAGTACTTC.

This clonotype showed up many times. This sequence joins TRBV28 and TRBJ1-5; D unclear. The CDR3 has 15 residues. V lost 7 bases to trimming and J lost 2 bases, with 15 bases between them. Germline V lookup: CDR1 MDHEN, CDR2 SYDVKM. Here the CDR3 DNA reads TGTGCCAGCACTCTCCAAAAGGTGGGCAATCAGCCCCAGCATTTT. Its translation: CASTLQKVGNQPQHF.

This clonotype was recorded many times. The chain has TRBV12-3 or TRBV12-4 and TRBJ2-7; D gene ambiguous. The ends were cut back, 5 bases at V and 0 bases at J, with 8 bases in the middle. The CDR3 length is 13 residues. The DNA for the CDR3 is TGTGCCAGCAGTCCTAGGTACTCCTACGAGCAGTACTTC. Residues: CASSPRYSYEQYF.

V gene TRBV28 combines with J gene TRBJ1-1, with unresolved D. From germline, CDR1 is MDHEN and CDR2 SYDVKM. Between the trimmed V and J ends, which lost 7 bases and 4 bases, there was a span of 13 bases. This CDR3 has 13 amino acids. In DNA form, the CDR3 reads TGTGCCAGCAATCCGCCGGGCATCACTGAAGCTTTCTTT. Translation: CASNPPGITEAFF.

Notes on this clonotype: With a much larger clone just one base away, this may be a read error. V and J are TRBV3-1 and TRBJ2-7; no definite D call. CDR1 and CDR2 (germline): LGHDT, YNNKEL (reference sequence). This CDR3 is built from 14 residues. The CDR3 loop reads CAGSQDPYSYEQYF. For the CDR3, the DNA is TGTGCCGGCAGCCAAGACCCATACTCCTACGAGCAGTACTTC.

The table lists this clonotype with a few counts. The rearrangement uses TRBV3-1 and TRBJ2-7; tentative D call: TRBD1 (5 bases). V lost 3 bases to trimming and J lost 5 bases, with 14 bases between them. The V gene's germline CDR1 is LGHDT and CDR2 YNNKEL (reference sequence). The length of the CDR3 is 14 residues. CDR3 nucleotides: TGTGCCAGCAGCCAGACGTCTGGGGCGAACGAGCAGTACTTC. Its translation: CASSQTSGANEQYF.

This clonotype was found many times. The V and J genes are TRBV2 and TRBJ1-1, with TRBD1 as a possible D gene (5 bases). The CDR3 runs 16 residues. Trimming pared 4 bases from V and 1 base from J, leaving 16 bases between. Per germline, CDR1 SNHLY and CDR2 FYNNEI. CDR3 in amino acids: CASSVSTGRQNTEAFF. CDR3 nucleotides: TGTGCCAGCAGTGTTTCTACGGGACGACAGAACACTGAAGCTTTCTTT.

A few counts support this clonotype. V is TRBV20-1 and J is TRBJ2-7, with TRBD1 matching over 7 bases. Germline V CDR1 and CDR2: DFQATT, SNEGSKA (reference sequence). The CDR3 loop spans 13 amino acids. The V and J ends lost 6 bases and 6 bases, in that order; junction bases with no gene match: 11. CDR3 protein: CSARSGTVLEQYF. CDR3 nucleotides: TGCAGTGCACGATCCGGGACAGTTCTCGAGCAGTACTTC.

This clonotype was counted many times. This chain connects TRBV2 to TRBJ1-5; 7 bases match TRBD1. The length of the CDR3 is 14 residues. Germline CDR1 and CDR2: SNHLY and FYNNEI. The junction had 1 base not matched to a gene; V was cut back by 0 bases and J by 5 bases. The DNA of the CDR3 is TGTGCCAGCAGTGAAGCCACAGGGGATCAGCCCCAGCATTTT. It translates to CASSEATGDQPQHF. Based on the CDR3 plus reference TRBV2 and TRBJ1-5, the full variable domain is EPEVTQTPSHQVTQMGQEVILRCVPISNHLYFYWYRQILGQKVEFLVSFYNNEISEKSEIFDDQFSVERPDGSNFTLKIRSTKLEDSAMYFCASSEATGDQPQHFGDGTRLSIL.

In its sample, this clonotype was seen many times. The CDR3 DNA reads TGTGCCAGCAGCCAATCGGTTGGAGGGGAGACCCAGTACTTC. Amino acids: CASSQSVGGETQYF. V is TRBV16 and J is TRBJ2-5; D is possibly TRBD2 (6 bases). V was pared by 0 bases and J by 5 bases, with 10 bases between. CDR3 length: 14 amino acids. Germline V gene lookup returns CDR1 KGHSY and CDR2 FQNENV.

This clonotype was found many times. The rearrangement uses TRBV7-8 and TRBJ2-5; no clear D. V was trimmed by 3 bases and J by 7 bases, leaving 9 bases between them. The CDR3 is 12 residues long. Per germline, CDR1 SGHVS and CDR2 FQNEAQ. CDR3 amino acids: CASSLELGTQYF. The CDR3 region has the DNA TGTGCCAGCAGCTTGGAATTAGGGACCCAGTACTTC.

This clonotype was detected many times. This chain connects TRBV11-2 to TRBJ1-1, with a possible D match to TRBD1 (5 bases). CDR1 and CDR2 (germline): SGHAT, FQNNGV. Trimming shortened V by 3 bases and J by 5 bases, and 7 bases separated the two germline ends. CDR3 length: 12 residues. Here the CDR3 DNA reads TGTGCCAGCAGCTTTGGGGCTACTGAAGCTTTCTTT. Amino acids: CASSFGATEAFF. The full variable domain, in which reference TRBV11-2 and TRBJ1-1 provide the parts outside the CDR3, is EAGVAQSPRYKIIEKRQSVAFWCNPISGHATLYWYQQILGQGPKLLIQFQNNGVVDDSQLPKDRFSAERLKGVDSTLKIQPAKLEDSAVYLCASSFGATEAFFGQGTRLTVV.

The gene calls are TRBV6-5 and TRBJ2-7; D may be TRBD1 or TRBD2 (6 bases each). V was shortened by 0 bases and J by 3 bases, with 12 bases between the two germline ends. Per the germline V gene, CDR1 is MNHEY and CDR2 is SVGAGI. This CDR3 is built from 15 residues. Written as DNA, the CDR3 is TGTGCCAGCAGTTACTCGGGGGGCAGAAACTACGAGCAGTACTTC. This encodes CASSYSGGRNYEQYF.

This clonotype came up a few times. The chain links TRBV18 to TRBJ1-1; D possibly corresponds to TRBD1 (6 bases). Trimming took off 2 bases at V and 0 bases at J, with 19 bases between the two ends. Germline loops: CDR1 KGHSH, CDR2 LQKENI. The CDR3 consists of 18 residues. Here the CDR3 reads CASSPKPGQRVVNTEAFF. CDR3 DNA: TGTGCCAGCTCACCAAAACCGGGACAAAGAGTCGTGAACACTGAAGCTTTCTTT.

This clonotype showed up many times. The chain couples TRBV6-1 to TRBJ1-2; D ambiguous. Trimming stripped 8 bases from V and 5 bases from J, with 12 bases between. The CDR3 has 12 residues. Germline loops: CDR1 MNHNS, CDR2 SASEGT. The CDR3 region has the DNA TGTGCCAGCTTCGAGGCGACTTATGGCTACACCTTC. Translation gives CASFEATYGYTF.

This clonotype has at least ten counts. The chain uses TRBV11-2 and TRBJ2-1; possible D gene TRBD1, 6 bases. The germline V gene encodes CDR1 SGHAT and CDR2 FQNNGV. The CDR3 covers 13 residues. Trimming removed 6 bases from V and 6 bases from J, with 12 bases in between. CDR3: CASRLPDSNEQFF. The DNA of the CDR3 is TGTGCCAGCAGACTCCCGGACAGCAATGAGCAGTTCTTC.